This T cell receptor (beta chain) derives from a study of blood T cell repertoires in COVID-19. At the level of the study: Sites in the United States, Italy and Spain provided acute and convalescent COVID-19 samples. Sample material is recorded as cDNA or gDNA derived from T cells, B-cell-depleted T cells, or PBMCs.

A few counts support this clone. The age range of participants was 18 to 89 years, with residence in 20 to 25 US areas. This CDR3 is built from 17 residues. In the source study's methods: Reference gene primers were amplified, and this amplification served to estimate nucleated cell counts. Sequencing used immunoSEQ multiplex PCR; TCRdb keeps in-frame clones, though not all of them. V and J calls and clone size are given by that table; D and trimming were obtained from the DNA. The sample includes about 200,000 clones, about 82% of them seen just once. The sample comprised PBMCs or T cells enriched from blood (not recorded which). The J gene is TRBJ2-5, the V gene TRBV21-1; whether TRBD2, the table's D call, matches the DNA was not checked. TRBV21-1 is designated a pseudogene. This receptor was identified in a middle-aged man with acute COVID-19. The CDR3 bases are TGTGCCAGCAGCAAAGTGGGGGGGGATTCGTACCAAGAGACCCAGTACTTC. Translation gives CASSKVGGDSYQETQYF.